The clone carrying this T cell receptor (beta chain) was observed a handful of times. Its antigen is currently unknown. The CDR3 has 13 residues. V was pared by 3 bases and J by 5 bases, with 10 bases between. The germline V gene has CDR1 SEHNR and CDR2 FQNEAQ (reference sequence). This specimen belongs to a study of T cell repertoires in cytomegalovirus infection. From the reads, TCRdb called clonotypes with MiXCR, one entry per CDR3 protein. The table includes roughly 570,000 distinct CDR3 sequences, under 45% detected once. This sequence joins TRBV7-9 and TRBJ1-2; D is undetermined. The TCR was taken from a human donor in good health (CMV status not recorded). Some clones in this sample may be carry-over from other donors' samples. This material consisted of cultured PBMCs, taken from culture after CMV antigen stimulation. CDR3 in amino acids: CASSFIGAYGYTF. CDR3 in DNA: TGTGCCAGCAGCTTTATAGGAGCTTATGGCTACACCTTC.